These 10 T cell receptor beta chains were all obtained from the same sample, sequenced in a study of Ad26.COV2.S vaccination and SARS-CoV-2 variants. The method was immunoSEQ multiplex PCR; TCRdb's version includes in-frame clones alone and lacks a portion of them. The repertoire holds more than 350,000 clones, with about 93% as singletons. Noted treatment: roughly 18 received Ad26.COV2.S at low or high dose, single or two shots; a few received placebo; per-sample allocation not given. Each sample was drawn 63 days after the first injection (of vaccine or placebo). Sequencing was performed on peripheral blood, taken in a trial of Ad26.COV2.S vaccine versus placebo. These receptors came from a person between 18 and 60 years old who received the Ad26.COV2.S COVID-19 vaccine or a placebo.

This sequence joins TRBV4-1 and TRBJ2-7, with 11 bases that match TRBD2. Germline CDR1 and CDR2: MGHRA and YSYEKL. This CDR3 is built from 14 residues. V was pared by 5 bases and J by 1 base, with 1 base of the junction left unmatched. The CDR3 spells CASSGTSGSYEQYF. CDR3 DNA: TGCGCCAGCAGCGGGACTAGCGGATCCTACGAGCAGTACTTC.

The chain has TRBV7-3 and TRBJ1-1; D call uncertain. Trimming pared 2 bases from V and 1 base from J, leaving 5 bases between. This CDR3 is built from 13 residues. The germline gives CDR1 SGHTA, CDR2 FQGTGA. The CDR3, as DNA: TGTGCCAGCAGCTTACTGGGGAACACTGAAGCTTTCTTT. Residues: CASSLLGNTEAFF.

This clone was counted between two and nine times. The rearrangement links TRBV6-2 or TRBV6-3 to TRBJ1-1, with no clear D. CDR1 and CDR2 from the germline V gene are MNHEY and SVGEGT. This CDR3 comprises 13 residues. Trimming cost V 0 bases and J 6 bases, with 8 bases left between them. CDR3 bases: TGTGCCAGCAGTTACTCATCCAGCTCTGAAGCTTTCTTT. It codes for CASSYSSSSEAFF.

As DNA, the CDR3 is TGTGCCACCAGCAGAGAAGAGGGGCTTGCCGGGGAGCTGTTTTTT. As protein: CATSREEGLAGELFF. J is TRBJ2-2 and V is TRBV15, with D tentatively TRBD1 or TRBD2 (5 bases each). CDR1 and CDR2 from the germline V gene are LNHNV and YYDKDF (reference sequence). With 0 bases removed from V and 6 bases from J, the gap between germline ends came to 11 bases. This CDR3 region has 15 residues.

V usage is TRBV4-3 and J usage is TRBJ2-7; 8 bases agree with TRBD2. Trimming at V came to 5 bases and at J to 1 base, leaving 7 bases not matched to a gene. The CDR3 covers 15 residues. Germline assignment: CDR1 LGHNA and CDR2 YSLEER. CDR3 bases: TGCGCCAGCAGCTGGAGCGGGAGCTGGTCCTACGAGCAGTACTTC. Translating gives CASSWSGSWSYEQYF.

Worth noting for this clone: The junction does not match germline at one end; this may be a read error. The V and J genes are TRBV7-6 and TRBJ2-7, with D uncertain. The CDR3 length is 16 residues. The V gene's germline CDR1 is SGHVS and CDR2 FNYEAQ. DNA of the CDR3: TGTGCCAGCACCTTAGCTTCTCCTGGACCGCACTACGAGCAGTACTTC. Residues: CASTLASPGPHYEQYF.

The rearrangement joins TRBV18 to TRBJ1-6, with TRBD1 matching over 7 bases. The CDR3 totals 16 residues. The V gene end was trimmed by 1 base and the J gene end by 9 bases; junction bases not matched to a gene: 9. The V gene's germline CDR1 is KGHSH and CDR2 LQKENI. CDR3 sequence (DNA): TGTGCCAGCTCACCACGGGACAGAGCTGGGCGTTCACCCCTCCACTTT. Translating gives CASSPRDRAGRSPLHF.

The rearrangement joins TRBV2 to TRBJ1-1; 7 nucleotides align to TRBD1. Germline-derived CDR1 and CDR2 are SNHLY and FYNNEI. V lost 6 bases, J lost 0 bases, and 1 base stayed unmatched. This CDR3 contains 13 residues. The CDR3 DNA follows: TGTGCCAGCAGGACAGGGCTGAACACTGAAGCTTTCTTT. Its protein product is CASRTGLNTEAFF.

The chain couples TRBV5-1 to TRBJ1-2; no definite D call. The CDR3 covers 13 residues. CDR1 and CDR2 (germline): SGHRS, YFSETQ. V lost 2 bases and J lost 3, with 8 bases in between. Written as DNA, the CDR3 is TGCGCCAGCAGCTTCGAGGGTGACTATGGCTACACCTTC. As protein: CASSFEGDYGYTF.

This clone was counted a few times. V gene TRBV24-1 combines with J gene TRBJ1-5, with no clear D. This CDR3 has 14 residues. Trimming removed 10 bases from V and 0 bases from J, with 12 bases in between. Germline assignment: CDR1 KGHDR and CDR2 SFDVKD. CDR3 amino acids: CATSDPSSNQPQHF. The DNA of the CDR3 is TGTGCCACATCTGATCCAAGTAGCAATCAGCCCCAGCATTTT.